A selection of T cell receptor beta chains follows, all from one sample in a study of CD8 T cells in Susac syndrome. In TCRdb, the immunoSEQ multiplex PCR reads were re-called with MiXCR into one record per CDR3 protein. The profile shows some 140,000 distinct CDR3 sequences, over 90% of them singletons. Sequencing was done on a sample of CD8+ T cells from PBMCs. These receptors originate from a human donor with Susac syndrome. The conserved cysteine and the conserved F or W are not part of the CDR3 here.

CDR3 protein: ASSLGLAEETQY
V gene: TRBV27

CDR3 protein: ASSLVTGDEQY
V gene: TRBV5-1

CDR3 protein: ASKLLQEEKLF
V gene: TRBV7-8

CDR3 protein: ASSPSRDYEQY
V gene: TRBV13

CDR3 protein: ASSWGTGVGNEQF
V gene: TRBV25-1

CDR3 protein: ASSSLGGGRETQY
V gene: TRBV7-3

CDR3 protein: ASSRQGWETQY
V gene: TRBV12-3/TRBV12-4

CDR3 protein: ASSDSRGPV
V gene: TRBV2

CDR3 protein: ASRQPGQGAYEQY
V gene: TRBV7-8

CDR3 protein: ASSVGLGTSGEQSGELF
V gene: TRBV9

CDR3 protein: ASSLGADSTDTQY
V gene: TRBV27

CDR3 protein: ASSFGAPGNQPQH
V gene: TRBV13

CDR3 protein: ASSYLANQPQH
V gene: TRBV6-5

CDR3 protein: ASSLSRGAEQY
V gene: TRBV27

CDR3 protein: ASSHLFRTGRSYEQY
V gene: TRBV11-2

CDR3 protein: ASSGQGTLAENTGELF
V gene: TRBV25-1

CDR3 protein: ASSQDPRTDYGYT
V gene: TRBV4-1

CDR3 protein: ATEQGVSGQPQH
V gene: TRBV10-3

CDR3 protein: ASSPQGGTEAF
V gene: TRBV18

CDR3 protein: ASSQRTGYSYEQY
V gene: TRBV4-1

CDR3 protein: ASSQDGGGRDTEAF
V gene: TRBV4-1

CDR3 protein: ASSLETVAKNIQY
V gene: TRBV28

CDR3 protein: ASRTRQGRTGELF
V gene: TRBV7-9

CDR3 protein: ASSYNTALFGYT
V gene: TRBV6-5

CDR3 protein: ASSESGGSDENEQF
V gene: TRBV25-1

CDR3 protein: SSIGTRYEAF
V gene: TRBV29-1

CDR3 protein: ASSPSGSQDEQF
V gene: TRBV9

CDR3 protein: APLAGKLDSNQPQH
V gene: TRBV12-3/TRBV12-4

CDR3 protein: ASSPLGANVAKNIQY
V gene: TRBV14

CDR3 protein: ASSLGGLTYEQY
V gene: TRBV5-6

CDR3 protein: ASSPTGTFNEQF
V gene: TRBV27

CDR3 protein: ASSPKLAGGWQETQY
V gene: TRBV7-9

CDR3 protein: SVAISYEQY
V gene: TRBV29-1

CDR3 protein: ASSQDRELRGQETQY
V gene: TRBV4-1

CDR3 protein: ASSLGSWATEAF
V gene: TRBV5-4

CDR3 protein: ASSASGTAFGAGNTIY
V gene: TRBV9

CDR3 protein: ASSVEGGDYGYT
V gene: TRBV9

CDR3 protein: ASSGPGLAGPNEQF
V gene: TRBV9

CDR3 protein: ASRAVGTSASYEQY
V gene: TRBV7-9

CDR3 protein: SARDFGGDNQPQH
V gene: TRBV20-1

CDR3 protein: ASSQAGAAYEQF
V gene: TRBV4-1

CDR3 protein: ASSSPAGPQH
V gene: TRBV11-3

CDR3 protein: ASSLPTSGIGEQF
V gene: TRBV13

CDR3 protein: ASSPRDHQETQY
V gene: TRBV4-1

CDR3 protein: SGSPRIYEQY
V gene: TRBV20-1

CDR3 protein: ASSPGQVPSQETQY
V gene: TRBV12-3/TRBV12-4